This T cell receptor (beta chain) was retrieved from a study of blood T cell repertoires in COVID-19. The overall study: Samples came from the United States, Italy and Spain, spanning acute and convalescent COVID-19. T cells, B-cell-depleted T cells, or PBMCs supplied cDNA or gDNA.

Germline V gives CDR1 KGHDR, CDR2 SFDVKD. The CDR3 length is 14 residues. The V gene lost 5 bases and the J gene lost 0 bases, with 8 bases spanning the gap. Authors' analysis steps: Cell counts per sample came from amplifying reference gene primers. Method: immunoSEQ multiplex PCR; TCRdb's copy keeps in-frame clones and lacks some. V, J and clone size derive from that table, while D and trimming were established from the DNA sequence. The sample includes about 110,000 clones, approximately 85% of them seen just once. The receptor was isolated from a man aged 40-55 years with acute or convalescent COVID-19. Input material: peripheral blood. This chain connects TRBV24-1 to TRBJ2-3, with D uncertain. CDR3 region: CATSVHGSTDTQYF. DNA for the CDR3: TGTGCCACCAGTGTGCACGGTAGCACAGATACGCAGTATTTT.